This TCR beta chain was profiled in a study of blood T cell repertoires in COVID-19. Turning to the study itself: Specimens from acute and convalescent COVID-19 originated in the United States, Italy and Spain. PBMCs, B-cell-depleted T cells, or T cells were the source of the cDNA or gDNA that made up the material.

Authors' methods: Amplified reference gene primers provided the basis for estimating nucleated cell counts. Assay: immunoSEQ multiplex PCR; the TCRdb copy retains only in-frame clones and omits some. V, J and clone size derive from that table, while D and trimming were established from the DNA sequence. The sample comprises more than 110,000 clones, about 80% of which are singletons, and roughly 8% rests with the top ten. Germline V lookup: CDR1 SEHNR, CDR2 FQNEAQ (reference sequence). V shed 1 base, J shed 10 bases, and the junction held 8 bases outside the gene matches. The CDR3 runs 15 residues. This clone was picked up one time.

What was sequenced was peripheral blood. This receptor was identified in a human donor in a cohort sampled during active COVID-19. J is TRBJ2-1 and V is TRBV7-9; 9 bases are a match to TRBD2. The CDR3 nucleotides read TGTGCCAGCAGCTTAGGCGCCGGGACTAGCTGGGAGCAGTTCTTC. Translation: CASSLGAGTSWEQFF.